This T cell receptor beta chain was identified during a study of cytomegalovirus exposure and HLA in healthy donors. TCRdb keeps only in-frame clones here, not all; method: immunoSEQ multiplex PCR. This table has some 350,000 clones, 75% to 90% appearing once. CDR3 length: 16 residues. Germline loops: CDR1 SEHNR, CDR2 FQNEAQ (reference sequence). V gave up 5 bases and J gave up 2 bases, with 17 bases separating them. The sample taken for sequencing was PBMCs. V is TRBV7-9 and J is TRBJ2-3; D could derive from TRBD1 or TRBD2 (5 bases each). This clonotype originated in a woman aged 30 to 39 in good health and CMV-seropositive. The CDR3 region has the DNA TGTGCCAGCAGCCCGAACTCGGGACCCCACACAGATACGCAGTATTTT. Encoded protein: CASSPNSGPHTDTQYF.